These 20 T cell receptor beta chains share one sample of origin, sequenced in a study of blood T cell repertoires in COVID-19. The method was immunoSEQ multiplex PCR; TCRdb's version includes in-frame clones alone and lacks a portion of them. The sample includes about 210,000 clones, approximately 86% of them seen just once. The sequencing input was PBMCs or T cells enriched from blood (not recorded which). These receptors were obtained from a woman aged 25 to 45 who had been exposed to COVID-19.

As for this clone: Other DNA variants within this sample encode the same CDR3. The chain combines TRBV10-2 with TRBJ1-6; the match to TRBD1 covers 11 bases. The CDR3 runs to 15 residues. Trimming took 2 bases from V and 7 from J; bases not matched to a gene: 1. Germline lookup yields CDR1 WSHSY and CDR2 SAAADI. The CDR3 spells CASSERDRGNSPLHF. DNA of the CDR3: TGCGCCAGCAGTGAGCGGGACAGGGGGAATTCACCCCTCCACTTT.

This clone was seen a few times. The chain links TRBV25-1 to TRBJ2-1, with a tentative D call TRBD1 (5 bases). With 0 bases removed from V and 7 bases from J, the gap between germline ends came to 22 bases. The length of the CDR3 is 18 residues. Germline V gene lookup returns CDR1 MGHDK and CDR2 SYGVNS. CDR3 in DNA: TGTGCCAGCAGTGAATATGGAAGGGGCCTCCACCCAAGGAATGAGCAGTTCTTC. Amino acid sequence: CASSEYGRGLHPRNEQFF.

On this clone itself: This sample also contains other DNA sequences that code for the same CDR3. The CDR3 bases are TGTGCCAGCAGCCCACAGGGGAGCAATCAGCCCCAGCATTTT. This gives the protein CASSPQGSNQPQHF. V gene TRBV6-5 combines with J gene TRBJ1-5; 7 positions match TRBD1. The CDR3 has 14 residues. With 6 bases clipped from V and 1 base from J, the junction kept 3 bases outside the gene matches. The germline V gene encodes CDR1 MNHEY and CDR2 SVGAGI.

In DNA, the CDR3 is TGTGCCAGCAGCCTCCAGGGTGCTAGGGGAGATACGCAGTATTTT. Its protein is CASSLQGARGDTQYF. This chain uses TRBV6-5 with TRBJ2-3; D possibly corresponds to TRBD1 (5 bases). Trimming shortened V by 6 bases and J by 5 bases, and 18 bases separated the two germline ends. The germline V gene encodes CDR1 MNHEY and CDR2 SVGAGI. CDR3 length: 15 residues.

The DNA of the CDR3 is TGTGCCAGCAGTTACCTGTCTAGTGGTGGGGAGCTGTTTTTT. Encoded protein: CASSYLSSGGELFF. The rearrangement links TRBV6-5 to TRBJ2-2; D uncertain. V lost 2 bases and J 8 bases, leaving 12 bases between the germline ends. The CDR3 has 14 residues. Germline CDR1 MNHEY, CDR2 SVGAGI.

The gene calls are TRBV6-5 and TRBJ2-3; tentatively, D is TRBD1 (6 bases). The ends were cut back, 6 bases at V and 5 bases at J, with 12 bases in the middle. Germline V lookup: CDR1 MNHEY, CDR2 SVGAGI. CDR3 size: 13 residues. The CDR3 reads CASRNPGVDTQYF. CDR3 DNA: TGTGCCAGCAGAAATCCAGGGGTAGATACGCAGTATTTT.

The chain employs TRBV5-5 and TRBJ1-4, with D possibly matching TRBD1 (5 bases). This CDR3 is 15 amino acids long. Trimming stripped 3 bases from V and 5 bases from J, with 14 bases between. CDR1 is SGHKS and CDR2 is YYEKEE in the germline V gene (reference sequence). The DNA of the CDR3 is TGTGCCAGCAGCTCCCCGTTCAAGGGGAATGAAAAACTGTTTTTT. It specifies CASSSPFKGNEKLFF.

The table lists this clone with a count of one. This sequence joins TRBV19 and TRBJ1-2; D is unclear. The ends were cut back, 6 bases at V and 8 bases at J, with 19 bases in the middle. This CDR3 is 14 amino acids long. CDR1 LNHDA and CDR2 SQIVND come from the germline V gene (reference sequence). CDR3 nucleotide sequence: TGTGCCAGTAGCCTCCAGGAAGATTGGATGGGCTACACCTTC. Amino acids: CASSLQEDWMGYTF.

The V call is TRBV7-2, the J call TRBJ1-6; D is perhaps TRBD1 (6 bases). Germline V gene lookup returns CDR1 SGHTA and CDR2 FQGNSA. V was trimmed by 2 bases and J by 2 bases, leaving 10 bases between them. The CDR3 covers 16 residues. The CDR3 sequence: CASSLIGGTYNSPLHF. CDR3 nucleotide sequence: TGTGCCAGCAGCTTAATAGGGGGAACCTATAATTCACCCCTCCACTTT.

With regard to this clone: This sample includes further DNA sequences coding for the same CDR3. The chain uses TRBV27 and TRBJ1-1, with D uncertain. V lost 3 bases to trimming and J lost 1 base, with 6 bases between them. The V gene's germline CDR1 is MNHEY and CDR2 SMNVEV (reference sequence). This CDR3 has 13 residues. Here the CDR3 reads CASSLRGNTEAFF. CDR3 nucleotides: TGTGCCAGCAGTTTGAGAGGGAACACTGAAGCTTTCTTT.

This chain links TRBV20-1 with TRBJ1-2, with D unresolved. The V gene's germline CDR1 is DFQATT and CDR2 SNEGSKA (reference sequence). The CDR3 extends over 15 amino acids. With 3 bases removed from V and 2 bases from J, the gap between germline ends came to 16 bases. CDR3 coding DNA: TGCAGTGCTAGTAACCCCGACAAATCGAACTATGGCTACACCTTC. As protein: CSASNPDKSNYGYTF.

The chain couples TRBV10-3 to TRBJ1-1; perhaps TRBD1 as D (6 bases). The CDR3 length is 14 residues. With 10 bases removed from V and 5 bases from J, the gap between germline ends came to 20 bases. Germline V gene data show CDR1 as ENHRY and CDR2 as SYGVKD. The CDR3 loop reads CATGFGGAGTEAFF. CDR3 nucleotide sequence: TGTGCCACAGGATTTGGGGGGGCGGGAACTGAAGCTTTCTTT.

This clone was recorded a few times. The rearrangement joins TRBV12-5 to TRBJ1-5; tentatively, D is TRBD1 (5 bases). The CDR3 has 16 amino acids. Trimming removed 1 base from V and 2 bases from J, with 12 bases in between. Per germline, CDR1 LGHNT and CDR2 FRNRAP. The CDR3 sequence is CASGLARWGGNQPQHF. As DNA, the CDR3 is TGTGCTAGTGGTTTGGCCCGATGGGGCGGCAATCAGCCCCAGCATTTT.

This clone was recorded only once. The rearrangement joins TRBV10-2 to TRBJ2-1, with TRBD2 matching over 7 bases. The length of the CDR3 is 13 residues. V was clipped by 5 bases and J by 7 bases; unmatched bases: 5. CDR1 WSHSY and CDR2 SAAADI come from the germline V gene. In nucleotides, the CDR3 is TGCGCCAGCAGTACGTGGGGGGGAAATGAGCAGTTCTTC. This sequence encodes CASSTWGGNEQFF.

The chain's CDR3 is CATSDLSLGGLDTDTQYF. Written as DNA, the CDR3 is TGTGCCACCAGTGATTTGTCGCTCGGGGGTCTCGACACAGATACGCAGTATTTT. The rearrangement links TRBV24-1 to TRBJ2-3; weak D call: TRBD2 (6 bases). Germline lookup yields CDR1 KGHDR and CDR2 SFDVKD. The CDR3 is made up of 18 amino acids. Trimming pared 0 bases from V and 2 bases from J, leaving 17 bases between.

The CDR3 bases are TGTGCCAGCATGAGAGCACTAGCGGGGGGGGCAGATACGCAGTATTTT. This sequence encodes CASMRALAGGADTQYF. This chain connects TRBV2 to TRBJ2-3; 13 bases align to TRBD2. CDR3 size: 16 residues. Germline V gene sequence: CDR1 SNHLY, CDR2 FYNNEI. V lost 7 bases, J lost 4 bases, and 8 bases stayed unmatched.

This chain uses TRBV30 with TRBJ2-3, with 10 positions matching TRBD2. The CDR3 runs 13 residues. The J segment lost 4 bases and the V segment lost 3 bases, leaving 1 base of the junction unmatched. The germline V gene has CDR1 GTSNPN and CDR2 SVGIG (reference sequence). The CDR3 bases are TGTGCCTGGAGACTAGCGGGGTCAGATACGCAGTATTTT. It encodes CAWRLAGSDTQYF.

The CDR3 sequence: CASSIWGGLDTDTQYF. The CDR3 DNA reads as TGTGCCAGCAGCATTTGGGGGGGACTAGACACAGATACGCAGTATTTT. The chain couples TRBV11-3 to TRBJ2-3; TRBD2 agrees at 8 bases. Trimming cost V 5 bases and J 2 bases; bases outside gene matches: 9. The germline gives CDR1 SGHNT, CDR2 YENEEA. The CDR3 runs to 16 residues.

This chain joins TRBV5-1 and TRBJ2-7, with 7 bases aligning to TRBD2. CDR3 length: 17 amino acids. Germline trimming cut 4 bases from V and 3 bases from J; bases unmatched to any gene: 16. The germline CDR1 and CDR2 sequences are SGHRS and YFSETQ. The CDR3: CASSNYQYSGRLYEQYF. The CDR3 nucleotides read TGCGCCAGCAGCAACTACCAGTATAGCGGGCGTCTCTACGAGCAGTACTTC.

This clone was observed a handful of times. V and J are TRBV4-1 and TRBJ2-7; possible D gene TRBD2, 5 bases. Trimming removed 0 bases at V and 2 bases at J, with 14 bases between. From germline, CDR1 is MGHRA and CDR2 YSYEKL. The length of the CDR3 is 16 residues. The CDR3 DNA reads TGCGCCAGCAGCCAAGACGGGGTGCCGAAAACCTACGAGCAGTACTTC. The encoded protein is CASSQDGVPKTYEQYF.